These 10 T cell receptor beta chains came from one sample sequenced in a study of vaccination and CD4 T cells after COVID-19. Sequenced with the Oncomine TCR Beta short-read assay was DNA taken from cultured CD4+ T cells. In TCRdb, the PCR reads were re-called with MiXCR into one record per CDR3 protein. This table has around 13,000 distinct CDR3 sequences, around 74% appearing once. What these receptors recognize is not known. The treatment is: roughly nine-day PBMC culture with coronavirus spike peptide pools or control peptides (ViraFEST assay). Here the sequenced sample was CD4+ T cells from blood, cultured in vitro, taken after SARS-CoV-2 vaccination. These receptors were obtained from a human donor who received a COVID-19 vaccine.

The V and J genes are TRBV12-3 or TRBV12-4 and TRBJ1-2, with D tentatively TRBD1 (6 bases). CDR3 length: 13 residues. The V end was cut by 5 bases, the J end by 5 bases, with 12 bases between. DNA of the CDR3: TGTGCCAGCAGTATAACAGGGTCTTATGGCTACACCTTC. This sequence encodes CASSITGSYGYTF.

CDR3 DNA sequence: TGTGCCAGCAGCCGTAATCTGGGTGGCAGCCCGGAAGCTTTCTTT. It codes for CASSRNLGGSPEAFF. The gene calls are TRBV12-3 or TRBV12-4 and TRBJ1-1; D gene ambiguous. This CDR3 spans 15 amino acids. V shed 6 bases and J shed 8 bases, with 22 bases lying between them.

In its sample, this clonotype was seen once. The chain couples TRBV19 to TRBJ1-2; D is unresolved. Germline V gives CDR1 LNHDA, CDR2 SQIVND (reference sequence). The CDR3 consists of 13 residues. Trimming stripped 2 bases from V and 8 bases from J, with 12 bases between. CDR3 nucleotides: TGTGCCAGTAGTATATTGCCTATCCGGGGCTACACCTTC. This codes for CASSILPIRGYTF.

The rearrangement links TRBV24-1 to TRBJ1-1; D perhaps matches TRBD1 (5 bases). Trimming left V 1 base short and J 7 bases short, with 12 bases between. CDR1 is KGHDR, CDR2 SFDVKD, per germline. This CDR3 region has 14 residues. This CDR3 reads CATSDFPAQGEAFF. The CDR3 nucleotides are TGTGCCACCAGTGATTTCCCGGCCCAGGGTGAAGCTTTCTTT.

The CDR3 DNA sequence: TGTGCCAGCAGATCTGGACAGGGGCGGGACACCATATATTTT. It is translated as CASRSGQGRDTIYF. The genes are TRBV6-1 and TRBJ1-3, with TRBD1 identical over 9 bases. J lost 8 bases, V lost 6 bases, and 8 bases had no gene match. CDR1 is MNHNS, CDR2 SASEGT, per germline. The CDR3 is made up of 14 amino acids.

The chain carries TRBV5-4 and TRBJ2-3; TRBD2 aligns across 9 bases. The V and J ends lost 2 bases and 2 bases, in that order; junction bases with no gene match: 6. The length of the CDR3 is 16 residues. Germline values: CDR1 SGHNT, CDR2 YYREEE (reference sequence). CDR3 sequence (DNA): TGTGCCAGCAGCTTAGCCGCGGGGGGGGACACAGATACGCAGTATTTT. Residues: CASSLAAGGDTDTQYF.

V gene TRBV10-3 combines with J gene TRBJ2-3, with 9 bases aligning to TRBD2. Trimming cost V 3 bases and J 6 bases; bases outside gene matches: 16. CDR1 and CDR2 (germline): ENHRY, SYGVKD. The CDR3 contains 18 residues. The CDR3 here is CAISDGSLAGISRDTQYF. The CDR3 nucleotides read TGTGCCATCAGTGACGGGAGTCTAGCGGGGATATCAAGGGATACGCAGTATTTT.

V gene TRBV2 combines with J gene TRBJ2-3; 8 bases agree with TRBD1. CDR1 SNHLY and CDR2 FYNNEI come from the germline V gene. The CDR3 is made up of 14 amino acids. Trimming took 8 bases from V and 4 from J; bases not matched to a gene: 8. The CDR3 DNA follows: TGTGCCAGCGGACAGGGAGTTTCCCCAGATACGCAGTATTTT. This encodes CASGQGVSPDTQYF.

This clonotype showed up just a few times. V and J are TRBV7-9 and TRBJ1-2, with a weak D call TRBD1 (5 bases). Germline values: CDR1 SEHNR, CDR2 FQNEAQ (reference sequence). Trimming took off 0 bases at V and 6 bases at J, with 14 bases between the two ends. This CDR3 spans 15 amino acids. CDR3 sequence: CASSLAAGAGDGYTF. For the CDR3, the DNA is TGTGCCAGCAGCTTAGCGGCTGGGGCCGGGGATGGCTACACCTTC. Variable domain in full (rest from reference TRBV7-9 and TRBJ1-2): DTGVSQNPRHKITKRGQNVTFRCDPISEHNRLYWYRQTLGQGPEFLTYFQNEAQLEKSRLLSDRFSAERPKGSFSTLEIQRTEQGDSAMYLCASSLAAGAGDGYTFGSGTRLTVV.

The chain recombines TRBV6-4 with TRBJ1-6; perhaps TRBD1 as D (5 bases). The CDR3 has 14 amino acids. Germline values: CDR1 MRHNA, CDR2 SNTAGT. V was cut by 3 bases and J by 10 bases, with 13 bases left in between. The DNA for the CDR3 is TGTGCCAGCAGTGATAATATCGGGGGGTCACCCCTCCACTTT. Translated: CASSDNIGGSPLHF.